This entry lists 30 T cell receptor beta chains sequenced from one sample in a study of shared clonotypes between healthy human individuals. The method was immunoSEQ multiplex PCR; TCRdb's version includes in-frame clones alone and lacks a portion of them. This table has roughly 1,800,000 clones, 85% to 95% appearing once. Terminally differentiated effector memory CD45RA+ cells were left out of the naive CD8 fraction, which was CD45RO-negative and positively selected for CCR7. The source material was naive CD8+ T cells sorted from blood. The receptors derive from a man between 18 and 29 years old in good health.

This clone was recorded once. The J gene is TRBJ2-7, the V gene TRBV7-9; 7 nucleotides match TRBD1. CDR1 SEHNR and CDR2 FQNEAQ come from the germline V gene (reference sequence). V dropped 1 base and J dropped 3; count of bases not matched to a gene: 9. The CDR3 runs 16 residues. CDR3 residues: CASSLGDGTESYEQYF. The CDR3 nucleotides read TGTGCCAGCAGCTTAGGGGACGGGACAGAGAGCTACGAGCAGTACTTC.

Points on this clone: Other nucleotide sequences from this sample produce the same CDR3. The rearrangement joins TRBV13 to TRBJ2-7; 10 nucleotides line up with TRBD1. The CDR3 runs 14 residues. The germline CDR1 and CDR2 sequences are PRHDT and FYEKMQ (reference sequence). The junction had 1 base not matched to a gene; V was cut back by 4 bases and J by 1 base. The DNA for the CDR3 is TGTGCCAGCAGCTCGGGACAGGGGTCCTACGAGCAGTACTTC. Its protein product is CASSSGQGSYEQYF.

This clone showed up just a few times. The same CDR3 is also encoded by other DNA sequences in this sample. The chain recombines TRBV11-2 with TRBJ2-1, with D perhaps being TRBD1 or TRBD2 (5 bases each). This CDR3 has 13 residues. In germline, CDR1 is SGHAT, CDR2 FQNNGV. V was shortened by 1 base and J by 4 bases, with 5 bases between the two germline ends. The CDR3 DNA follows: TGTGCCAGCAGCTTAGGGGGGTACAATGAGCAGTTCTTC. Its protein product is CASSLGGYNEQFF.

V usage is TRBV4-3 and J usage is TRBJ1-5; 9 nucleotides line up with TRBD1. This CDR3 is built from 15 residues. Germline V gives CDR1 LGHNA, CDR2 YSLEER. Unmatched junction bases numbered 4, after V lost 0 bases and J lost 7 bases. The CDR3 coding sequence is TGCGCCAGCAGCCAAGATGGACAGGGGTACCAGCCCCAGCATTTT. Its protein is CASSQDGQGYQPQHF.

This clone has a single count. Other nucleotide sequences from this sample produce the same CDR3. The CDR3 spells CASSQGPGDTYEQYF. The CDR3 region has the DNA TGCGCCAGCAGCCAAGGTCCAGGGGATACCTACGAGCAGTACTTC. V is TRBV4-1 and J is TRBJ2-7, with D maybe TRBD1 (6 bases). Trimming cost V 1 base and J 2 bases, with 12 bases left between them. The CDR3 contains 15 residues. CDR1 and CDR2 (germline): MGHRA, YSYEKL.

V is TRBV7-2 and J is TRBJ1-1, with D hard to call. CDR1 and CDR2 (germline): SGHTA, FQGNSA. The CDR3 covers 17 residues. V gave up 5 bases and J gave up 3 bases, with 22 bases separating them. Here the CDR3 DNA reads TGTGCCAGCAGCCCGACAAGGGCGGGGTGGAGAGACACTGAAGCTTTCTTT. Translation: CASSPTRAGWRDTEAFF.

CDR3 sequence (DNA): TGTGCCAGCAGCTTTTACCTCCAACCAGCGGGGCAAGAGACCCAGTACTTC. As protein: CASSFYLQPAGQETQYF. The chain joins TRBV13 to TRBJ2-5; 7 bases match TRBD2. In germline, CDR1 is PRHDT, CDR2 FYEKMQ (reference sequence). V lost 3 bases to trimming and J lost 2 bases; unmatched junction nucleotides: 12. The CDR3 runs 17 residues.

The V and J genes are TRBV19 and TRBJ1-1; unclear D gene. Trimming took 5 bases from V and 2 from J, leaving 9 bases between them. The CDR3 loop spans 13 amino acids. Germline CDR1 reads LNHDA; CDR2 reads SQIVND (reference sequence). The CDR3 DNA is TGTGCCAGTAGTCCTCTTTCAAACACTGAAGCTTTCTTT. This codes for CASSPLSNTEAFF.

The gene calls are TRBV6-5 and TRBJ2-2, with D perhaps assigned TRBD1 or TRBD2 (5 bases each). Trimming removed 8 bases at V and 4 bases at J, with 14 bases between. CDR1 and CDR2 (germline): MNHEY, SVGAGI. The CDR3 totals 14 residues. In DNA, the CDR3 is TGTGCCAGCGGGGGAGAAATGGGCACCGGGGAGCTGTTTTTT. Its protein is CASGGEMGTGELFF.

The chain carries TRBV2 and TRBJ1-5; D not certain. V gave up 4 bases and J gave up 0 bases, with 13 bases separating them. The CDR3 has 16 amino acids. In germline, CDR1 is SNHLY, CDR2 FYNNEI. CDR3 sequence (DNA): TGTGCCAGCAGTGGTGGCAGAACCTATAGCAATCAGCCCCAGCATTTT. It specifies CASSGGRTYSNQPQHF.

This rearrangement joins TRBV7-2 to TRBJ2-7; perhaps TRBD2 as D (5 bases). V was clipped by 1 base and J by 2 bases, with 12 bases between them. The CDR3 runs to 15 residues. From germline, CDR1 is SGHTA and CDR2 FQGNSA. DNA for the CDR3: TGTGCCAGCAGCTTAGGAGGGAGACCTACCTACGAGCAGTACTTC. Translation: CASSLGGRPTYEQYF.

The chain recombines TRBV7-2 with TRBJ2-1; 8 bases align to TRBD2. There are 15 residues in the CDR3. V shed 2 bases, J shed 4 bases, and the junction held 4 bases outside the gene matches. Germline values: CDR1 SGHTA, CDR2 FQGNSA. The chain's CDR3 is CASSLRAGVYNEQFF. The CDR3 DNA reads as TGTGCCAGCAGCTTACGAGCGGGGGTATACAATGAGCAGTTCTTC.

The chain uses TRBV7-9 and TRBJ2-3, with TRBD2 matching 10 bases. Trimming cost V 4 bases and J 10 bases; bases outside gene matches: 2. This CDR3 contains 12 residues. Germline-derived CDR1 and CDR2 are SEHNR and FQNEAQ (reference sequence). The CDR3 sequence is CASSSGLAAQYF. CDR3 DNA: TGTGCCAGCAGCTCCGGACTAGCGGCGCAGTATTTT.

The chain links TRBV4-3 to TRBJ2-2; possibly TRBD2 for D (5 bases). CDR3 size: 14 residues. Germline-derived CDR1 and CDR2 are LGHNA and YSLEER. The ends were cut back, 9 bases at V and 4 bases at J, with 15 bases in the middle. The CDR3 region is CASTAIGSTGELFF. In DNA form, the CDR3 reads TGCGCCAGTACCGCCATTGGGAGCACCGGGGAGCTGTTTTTT.

The chain carries TRBV27 and TRBJ1-4; D is undetermined. This CDR3 spans 16 amino acids. The V end lost 5 bases, the J end lost 0 bases, and 13 bases lay between the germline ends. Germline assignment: CDR1 MNHEY and CDR2 SMNVEV (reference sequence). Written as DNA, the CDR3 is TGTGCCAGCAGTATCGGGGAAAGGGCAACTAATGAAAAACTGTTTTTT. Residues: CASSIGERATNEKLFF.

This clone was detected only once. The J gene is TRBJ2-5, the V gene TRBV11-2; 7 bases align to TRBD1. The CDR3 is made up of 16 amino acids. CDR1 is SGHAT, CDR2 FQNNGV, per germline. After removal of 1 base from V and 3 bases from J, the junction contained 8 bases not matched to a gene. The CDR3 region has the DNA TGTGCCAGCAGCTTAGTATCTAGGACAGGAGAAGAGACCCAGTACTTC. It specifies CASSLVSRTGEETQYF.

V is TRBV30 and J is TRBJ2-3; no definite D call. The V gene lost 3 bases and the J gene lost 2 bases, with 9 bases spanning the gap. CDR1 and CDR2 (germline): GTSNPN, SVGIG (reference sequence). The CDR3 totals 13 residues. The CDR3 DNA follows: TGTGCCTGGAGCCACGGGTCCACAGATACGCAGTATTTT. As protein: CAWSHGSTDTQYF. The whole variable domain, filled in from reference TRBV30 and TRBJ2-3, reads SQTIHQWPATLVQPVGSPLSLECTVEGTSNPNLYWYRQAAGRGLQLLFYSVGIGQISSEVPQNLSASRPQDRQFILSSKKLLLSDSGFYLCAWSHGSTDTQYFGPGTRLTVL.

V is TRBV5-4 and J is TRBJ2-3, with 8 bases fitting TRBD2. The CDR3 has 15 residues. CDR1 SGHNT and CDR2 YYREEE come from the germline V gene (reference sequence). Trimming removed 1 base from V and 5 bases from J; junction bases left unmatched: 6. The CDR3 DNA sequence: TGTGCCAGCAGCTTGAGCACTAGCGGACGAGATACGCAGTATTTT. Translating gives CASSLSTSGRDTQYF.

The V and J genes are TRBV7-2 and TRBJ2-7, with D possibly TRBD1 on 5 matching bases. The CDR3 length is 14 residues. CDR1 and CDR2 (germline): SGHTA, FQGNSA. The germline V and J ends were trimmed by 0 bases and 2 bases, with 8 bases remaining between them. The CDR3 DNA sequence: TGTGCCAGCAGCTTAGCAGGGGCACCCTACGAGCAGTACTTC. Its protein product is CASSLAGAPYEQYF.

The CDR3 DNA follows: TGCGCCAGCAGCCAAGATCGGGGCCGAATGGAGACCCAGTACTTC. Its translation is CASSQDRGRMETQYF. V and J are TRBV4-1 and TRBJ2-5; possibly TRBD1 or TRBD2 for D (5 bases each). This CDR3 is 15 amino acids long. Per the germline V gene, CDR1 is MGHRA and CDR2 is YSYEKL. V lost 0 bases, J lost 5 bases, and 13 bases lay in between.

The V call is TRBV11-2, the J call TRBJ1-2; 7 bases line up with TRBD1. Germline V gene data show CDR1 as SGHAT and CDR2 as FQNNGV. The V and J ends lost 3 bases and 4 bases, in that order; junction bases with no gene match: 5. CDR3 size: 14 residues. The CDR3 DNA is TGTGCCAGCAGCTTTACAGGGGCAATCTATGGCTACACCTTC. It is translated as CASSFTGAIYGYTF.

The chain carries TRBV9 and TRBJ2-7; TRBD2 aligns across 9 bases. CDR3 length: 18 amino acids. Unmatched junction bases numbered 10, after V lost 0 bases and J lost 0 bases. CDR1 is SGDLS and CDR2 is YYNGEE in the germline V gene. CDR3 loop: CASSVALLAGPSSYEQYF. CDR3 DNA: TGTGCCAGCAGCGTAGCATTACTAGCGGGCCCAAGCTCCTACGAGCAGTACTTC.

The chain joins TRBV28 to TRBJ2-2; D may be TRBD2 (6 bases). The germline gives CDR1 MDHEN, CDR2 SYDVKM. V gave up 7 bases and J gave up 2 bases, with 20 bases separating them. The CDR3 totals 17 residues. CDR3 nucleotide sequence: TGTGCCAGCACCTCTTCCTGGGACTTTTATAACACCGGGGAGCTGTTTTTT. Amino acid sequence: CASTSSWDFYNTGELFF.

CDR3: CASSSEKGQGKNIQYF. Written as DNA, the CDR3 is TGTGCCAGCAGCTCAGAGAAAGGGCAGGGTAAAAACATTCAGTACTTC. The V and J genes are TRBV7-9 and TRBJ2-4, with a weak D call TRBD1 (5 bases). CDR1 is SEHNR and CDR2 is FQNEAQ in the germline V gene (reference sequence). CDR3 length: 16 amino acids. Trimming cost V 4 bases and J 4 bases, with 17 bases left between them.

This chain connects TRBV7-9 to TRBJ1-1, with 7 bases matching TRBD1. Losses at the gene ends were 4 bases for V and 4 bases for J; bases not matched to a gene: 9. This CDR3 has 15 residues. The V gene's germline CDR1 is SEHNR and CDR2 FQNEAQ (reference sequence). CDR3 nucleotides: TGTGCCAGCAGCTCCCCGACAGGGCTGGGCACTGAAGCTTTCTTT. Residues: CASSSPTGLGTEAFF.

V and J are TRBV5-4 and TRBJ1-1, with D maybe TRBD1 (5 bases). Germline CDR1 reads SGHNT; CDR2 reads YYREEE (reference sequence). Trimming left V 2 bases short and J 4 bases short, with 12 bases between. The CDR3 is 14 amino acids. In nucleotides, the CDR3 is TGTGCCAGCAGCTTTGACAGAATGAGCACTGAAGCTTTCTTT. Its translation is CASSFDRMSTEAFF.

The V gene is TRBV9, the J gene TRBJ1-5; TRBD1 agrees at 7 bases. Germline assignment: CDR1 SGDLS and CDR2 YYNGEE. CDR3 length: 14 residues. With 3 bases clipped from V and 8 bases from J, the junction kept 8 bases outside the gene matches. The DNA of the CDR3 is TGTGCCAGCAGCGGTCAGGGGGGAATAGAGCCCCAGCATTTT. Translating it yields CASSGQGGIEPQHF.

The J gene is TRBJ2-2, the V gene TRBV7-9; the D gene is possibly TRBD1 (6 bases). CDR1 and CDR2 (germline): SEHNR, FQNEAQ (reference sequence). The CDR3 runs to 16 residues. V was trimmed by 4 bases and J by 1 base, leaving 13 bases between them. The CDR3 nucleotides are TGTGCCAGCAGCTACTCCGGGACAAGGAACACCGGGGAGCTGTTTTTT. It yields the protein CASSYSGTRNTGELFF.

CDR3 residues: CASSPGTGQSPLHF. CDR3 in DNA: TGTGCCAGCAGCCCGGGGACAGGGCAATCACCCCTCCACTTT. This chain links TRBV6-5 with TRBJ1-6; 9 nucleotides align to TRBD1. The CDR3 has 14 residues. Germline V lookup: CDR1 MNHEY, CDR2 SVGAGI. V lost 6 bases, J lost 10 bases, and 7 bases stayed unmatched.

V gene TRBV7-9 combines with J gene TRBJ2-7; 7 nucleotides match TRBD1. CDR1 is SEHNR, CDR2 FQNEAQ, per germline (reference sequence). The junction had 7 bases not matched to a gene; V was cut back by 7 bases and J by 7 bases. The CDR3 runs to 12 residues. CDR3 DNA: TGTGCCAGCATCTCTGTGGGACAGGAGCAGTACTTC. Translation gives CASISVGQEQYF.